This TCR beta chain was documented in a study of cytomegalovirus exposure and HLA in healthy donors. The PCR used 60 Vbeta and 13 Jbeta primers. Profiling relied on immunoSEQ multiplex PCR, and the TCRdb table lists in-frame clones only, not all of them. The sample contains some 130,000 clones, about 8.9% of which appear only once. The study's findings and limits: It was only CMV serostatus that was available as immune exposure information.

Details on this clone: Antigen unknown.

The sequenced material came from PBMCs. The receptor comes from a middle-aged man in good health and CMV-seronegative.

CDR3 residues: CASSAEGQPQHF. CDR3 DNA sequence: TGTGCCAGCAGCGCGGAGGGTCAGCCCCAGCATTTT. This sequence joins TRBV6-7 and TRBJ1-5, with D unresolved. TRBV6-7 is an open reading frame whose function is uncertain. The CDR3 spans 12 residues. The V gene lost 6 bases and the J gene lost 6 bases, with 9 bases spanning the gap.